Sequencing of this T cell receptor beta chain was carried out in a study of T cell repertoires in cytomegalovirus infection. Across the study: Indications came from public TCR beta signatures; they pointed to CMV infection and to a matching HLA type.

On this clonotype itself: Its target is not known.

TCRdb re-derived calls from the reads in MiXCR, one entry per CDR3 protein. The sample has roughly 920,000 distinct CDR3 sequences; about 33% are singletons. The CDR3 is made up of 14 amino acids. With 4 bases removed from V and 4 bases from J, the gap between germline ends came to 14 bases. Per germline, CDR1 MNHEY and CDR2 SVGEGT. The material sequenced was cultured CD8+ T cells from PBMCs, taken from culture after CMV antigen stimulation. The receptor was isolated from a human donor in good health (CMV status not recorded). Some clones in this sample may be carry-over from other donors' samples. The chain links TRBV6-2 or TRBV6-3 to TRBJ2-7, with TRBD1 as a possible D gene (5 bases). The CDR3 protein is CASSSQGEIYEQYV. The CDR3 nucleotides read TGTGCCAGCAGTTCGCAGGGCGAAATTTACGAGCAGTACGTC.